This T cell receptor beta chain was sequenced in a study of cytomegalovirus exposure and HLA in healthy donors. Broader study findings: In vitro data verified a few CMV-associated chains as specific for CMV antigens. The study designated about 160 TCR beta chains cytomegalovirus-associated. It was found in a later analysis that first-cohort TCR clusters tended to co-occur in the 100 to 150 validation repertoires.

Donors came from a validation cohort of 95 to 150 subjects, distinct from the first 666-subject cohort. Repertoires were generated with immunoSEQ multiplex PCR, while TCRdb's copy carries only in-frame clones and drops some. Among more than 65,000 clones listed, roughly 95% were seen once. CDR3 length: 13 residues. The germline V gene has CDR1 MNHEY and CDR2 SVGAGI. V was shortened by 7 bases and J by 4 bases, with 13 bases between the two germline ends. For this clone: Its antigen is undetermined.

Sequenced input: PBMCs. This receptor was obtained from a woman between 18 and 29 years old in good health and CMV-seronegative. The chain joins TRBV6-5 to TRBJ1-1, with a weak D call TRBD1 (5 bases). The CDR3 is CASTTVGGTEAFF. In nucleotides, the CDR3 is TGTGCCAGCACCACAGTGGGGGGCACTGAAGCTTTCTTT.